The 7 T cell receptor beta chains presented below share a single source sample, sequenced in a study of T cells in Graves' hyperthyroidism and ophthalmopathy (dated by TCRdb to about 2019). The protocol used for the library was multiplex PCR. Instrument used: Illumina HiSeq 2000. TCR beta CDR3 regions were amplified from RNA transcripts. A first-round RT-PCR of the TCR CDR3 used the HTBI primer set with the Qiagen OneStep RT-PCR kit. Through fastp at Q25 and MiXCR, TCRdb rebuilt clones from the public reads, retaining in-frame beta chains. Every distinct CDR3 protein forms one entry, paired with its most common genes and DNA. This sample comprises 620,000 or so distinct CDR3 sequences, 13% to 15% of them detected only once. Of the sample, under 15% falls within the top ten clones. Sequenced input: blood. These receptors all come from a woman between 50 and 59 years old with Graves' ophthalmopathy.

The J gene is TRBJ1-5, the V gene TRBV20-1, with TRBD1 matching 7 bases. This CDR3 contains 15 residues. Germline V lookup: CDR1 DFQATT, CDR2 SNEGSKA (reference sequence). V was pared by 4 bases and J by 2 bases, with 8 bases of the junction left unmatched. The CDR3 nucleotides read TGCAGTGCTACCAAACCCGGGACAGGCAATCAGCCCCAGCATTTT. This codes for CSATKPGTGNQPQHF.

The CDR3 loop is CSALTDTQYF. CDR3 nucleotides: TGCAGTGCCTTGACAGATACGCAGTATTTT. The V gene is TRBV20-1, the J gene TRBJ2-3; D remains unclear. V was trimmed by 6 bases and J by 3 bases, leaving 4 bases between them. CDR1 is DFQATT and CDR2 is SNEGSKA in the germline V gene (reference sequence). This CDR3 spans 10 amino acids.

This clonotype has more than one count but fewer than ten. The rearrangement links TRBV4-2 to TRBJ1-2, with unresolved D. Trimming pared 0 bases from V and 3 bases from J, leaving 8 bases between. Germline CDR1 reads LGHNA; CDR2 reads YNFKEQ. The CDR3 is 14 amino acids. CDR3 DNA: TGTGCCAGCAGCCAAGATCGGCAGGACTATGGCTACACCTTC. It translates to CASSQDRQDYGYTF.

This clonotype was observed at least ten times. The J gene is TRBJ1-6, the V gene TRBV20-1; D is unclear. CDR3 size: 16 residues. Germline V gives CDR1 DFQATT, CDR2 SNEGSKA (reference sequence). Trimming left V 0 bases short and J 0 bases short, with 9 bases between. The CDR3 spells CSARDGRSSYNSPLHF. In DNA, the CDR3 is TGCAGTGCTAGAGACGGCAGGAGCTCCTATAATTCACCCCTCCACTTT.

V and J are TRBV18 and TRBJ2-7; TRBD2 matches 12 bases. The CDR3 runs 16 residues. Germline lookup yields CDR1 KGHSH and CDR2 LQKENI. Trimming removed 1 base from V and 6 bases from J; junction bases left unmatched: 7. CDR3 nucleotides: TGTGCCAGCTCACCACGAGCTAGCGGGAGGGCTGGCGAGCAGTACTTC. This translates into CASSPRASGRAGEQYF.

This clonotype was counted ten times or more. V and J are TRBV2 and TRBJ2-1; no clear D. The CDR3 extends over 11 amino acids. Per germline, CDR1 SNHLY and CDR2 FYNNEI. This CDR3 is CAYLSYNEQFF. Here the CDR3 DNA reads TGTGCTTACTTGTCCTACAATGAGCAGTTCTTC.

At least ten counts were recorded for this clonotype. The chain carries TRBV12-3 or TRBV12-4 and TRBJ2-5, with TRBD1 as a possible D gene (6 bases). The CDR3 loop spans 15 amino acids. V gave up 2 bases and J gave up 5 bases, with 15 bases separating them. The DNA of the CDR3 is TGTGCCAGCAGTTTAACCGGACAGAAATATGAGACCCAGTACTTC. This translates into CASSLTGQKYETQYF.